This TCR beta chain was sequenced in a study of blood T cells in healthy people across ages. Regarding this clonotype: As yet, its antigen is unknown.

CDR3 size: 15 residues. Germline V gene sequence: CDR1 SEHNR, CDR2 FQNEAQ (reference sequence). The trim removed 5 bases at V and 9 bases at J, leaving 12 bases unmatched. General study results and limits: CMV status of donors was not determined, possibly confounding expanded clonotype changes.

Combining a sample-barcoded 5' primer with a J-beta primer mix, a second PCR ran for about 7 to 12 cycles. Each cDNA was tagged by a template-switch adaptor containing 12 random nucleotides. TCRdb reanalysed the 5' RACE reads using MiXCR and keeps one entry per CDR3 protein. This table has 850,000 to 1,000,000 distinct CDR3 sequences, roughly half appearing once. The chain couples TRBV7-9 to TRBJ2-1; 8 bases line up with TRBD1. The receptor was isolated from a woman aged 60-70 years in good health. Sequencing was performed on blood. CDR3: CASSLDRDRTIEQFF. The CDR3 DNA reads TGTGCCAGCAGCCTCGATAGGGACAGGACAATTGAGCAGTTCTTC.